This TCR beta chain comes out of a study of glioma-infiltrating T cells after dendritic cell vaccination. Study details: Dendritic cell vaccine was injected intradermally three times, biweekly. Notes on the study in general: Few patients contributed both blood and tumor specimens.

The trim removed 4 bases at V and 1 base at J, leaving 10 bases unmatched. Germline loops: CDR1 SGHTA, CDR2 FQGNSA. The CDR3 spans 17 residues. The sample's time point: after dendritic cell vaccination, including at tumor progression/relapse. As to this clone: Its target is not known.

Sequencing used immunoSEQ multiplex PCR; TCRdb keeps in-frame clones, though not all of them. The data contain just under 60,000 clones, just under 85% of them seen just once; the ten biggest clones take up less than 20%. This TCR was sampled from a human donor with glioblastoma. The sequenced sample was blood, obtained after dendritic cell vaccination. The chain carries TRBV7-2 and TRBJ2-4; TRBD2 aligns across 7 bases. The CDR3 nucleotides are TGTGCCAGCAGCTCGGGGCCAGGGAGGGTTGCCAAAAACATTCAGTACTTC. Its translation is CASSSGPGRVAKNIQYF.